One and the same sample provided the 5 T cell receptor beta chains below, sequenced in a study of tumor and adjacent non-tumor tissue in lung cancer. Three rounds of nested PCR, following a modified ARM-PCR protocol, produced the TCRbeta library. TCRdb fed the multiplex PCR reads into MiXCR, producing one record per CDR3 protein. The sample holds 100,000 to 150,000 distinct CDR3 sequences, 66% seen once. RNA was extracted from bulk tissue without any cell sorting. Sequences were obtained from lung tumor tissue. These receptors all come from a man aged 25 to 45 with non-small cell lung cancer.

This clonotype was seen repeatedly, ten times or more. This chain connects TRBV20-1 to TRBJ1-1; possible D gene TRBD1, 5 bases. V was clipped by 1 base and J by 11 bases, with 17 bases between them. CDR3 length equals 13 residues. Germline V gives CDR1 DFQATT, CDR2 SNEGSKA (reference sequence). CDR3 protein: CSARVVGTGDAFF. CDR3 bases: TGCAGTGCTAGAGTGGTAGGCACAGGAGACGCTTTCTTT.

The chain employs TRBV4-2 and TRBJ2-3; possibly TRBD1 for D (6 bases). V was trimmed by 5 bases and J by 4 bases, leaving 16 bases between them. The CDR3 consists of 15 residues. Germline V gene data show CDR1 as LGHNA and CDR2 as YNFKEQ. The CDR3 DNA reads TGTGCCAGCAGCAAGGGCCCGACAGGCCCAGATACGCAGTATTTT. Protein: CASSKGPTGPDTQYF.

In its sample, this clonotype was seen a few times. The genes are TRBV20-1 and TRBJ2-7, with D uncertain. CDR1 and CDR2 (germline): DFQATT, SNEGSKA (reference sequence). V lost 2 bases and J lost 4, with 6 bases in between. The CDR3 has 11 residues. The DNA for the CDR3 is TGCAGTGCTAGAAACGGGTACGAGCAGTACTTC. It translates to CSARNGYEQYF.

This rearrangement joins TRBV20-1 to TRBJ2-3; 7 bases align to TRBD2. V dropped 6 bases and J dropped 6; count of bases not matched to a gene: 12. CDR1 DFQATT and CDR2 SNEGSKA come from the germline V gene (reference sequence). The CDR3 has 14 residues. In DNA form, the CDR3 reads TGCAGTGCGGTACGCGGACTAGTTCTCGATACGCAGTATTTT. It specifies CSAVRGLVLDTQYF.

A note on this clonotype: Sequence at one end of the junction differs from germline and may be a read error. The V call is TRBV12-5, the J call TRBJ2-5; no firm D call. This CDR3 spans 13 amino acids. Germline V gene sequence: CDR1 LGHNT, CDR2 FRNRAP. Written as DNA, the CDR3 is TGTGTTAGTGGTTTGAGCGACCCAGAGACCCAGAACTTC. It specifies CVSGLSDPETQNF.